A single sample gave rise to the 8 T cell receptor beta chains below, sequenced in a study of shared clonotypes between healthy human individuals. The assay was immunoSEQ multiplex PCR, and TCRdb's table has in-frame clones only and misses some. The sample lists about 2.5 million clones; around 93% were seen once. Sequenced: naive CD4+ T cells from PBMCs. Subset described: CD45RA+ positively selected. The receptors were gathered from a man younger than 35 in good health. Some clones in this sample may be carry-over from other donors' samples.

V and J are TRBV12-5 and TRBJ2-2; a possible D gene is TRBD1 (6 bases). The CDR3 is 14 amino acids. Trimming removed 0 bases at V and 8 bases at J, with 10 bases between. CDR1 is LGHNT and CDR2 is FRNRAP in the germline V gene. Here the CDR3 DNA reads TGTGCTAGTGGTTTGGTACAGGGTCGAGGGGAGCTGTTTTTT. Translated, it gives CASGLVQGRGELFF. Variable domain in full (rest from reference TRBV12-5 and TRBJ2-2): DARVTQTPRHKVTEMGQEVTMRCQPILGHNTVFWYRQTMMQGLELLAYFRNRAPLDDSGMPKDRFSAEMPDATLATLKIQPSEPRDSAVYFCASGLVQGRGELFFGEGSRLTVL.

This sequence joins TRBV27 and TRBJ2-5; 11 positions match TRBD2. After removal of 5 bases from V and 5 bases from J, the junction contained 13 bases not matched to a gene. Germline V CDR1 and CDR2: MNHEY, SMNVEV (reference sequence). The CDR3 sequence is 17 residues long. CDR3 in amino acids: CASSPGLAGSGVETQYF. DNA of the CDR3: TGTGCCAGCAGTCCCGGACTAGCGGGCTCTGGTGTGGAGACCCAGTACTTC.

The chain combines TRBV21-1 with TRBJ1-1; the tabulated D call, TRBD1, remains unverified against the DNA. TRBV21-1 is termed a pseudogene. This CDR3 contains 15 residues. The CDR3 here is CASEGTGWANTEAFF. The CDR3, as DNA: TGTGCCAGCGAGGGGACAGGGTGGGCGAACACTGAAGCTTTCTTT.

The chain employs TRBV19 and TRBJ1-4; TRBD1 matches 7 bases. The V gene end was trimmed by 7 bases and the J gene end by 3 bases; junction bases not matched to a gene: 5. There are 14 residues in the CDR3. From germline, CDR1 is LNHDA and CDR2 SQIVND (reference sequence). The CDR3 bases are TGTGCCAGTACCCCGACAGGGTCTAATGAAAAACTGTTTTTT. It translates to CASTPTGSNEKLFF. Using reference TRBV19 and TRBJ1-4 for the parts outside the CDR3, the full variable domain is DGGITQSPKYLFRKEGQNVTLSCEQNLNHDAMYWYRQDPGQGLRLIYYSQIVNDFQKGDIAEGYSVSREKKESFPLTVTSAQKNPTAFYLCASTPTGSNEKLFFGSGTQLSVL.

The V gene is TRBV4-3, the J gene TRBJ2-1, with TRBD2 as a possible D gene (7 bases). This CDR3 has 17 residues. In germline, CDR1 is LGHNA, CDR2 YSLEER. Trimming left V 0 bases short and J 6 bases short, with 18 bases between. CDR3 loop: CASSQERGRGWVNEQFF. The CDR3 DNA follows: TGCGCCAGCAGCCAAGAGCGGGGGCGGGGTTGGGTCAATGAGCAGTTCTTC.

The J gene is TRBJ1-2, the V gene TRBV28, with 9 nucleotides matching TRBD1. The CDR3 is 14 amino acids. CDR1 and CDR2 from the germline V gene are MDHEN and SYDVKM. V lost 5 bases, J lost 7 bases, and 8 bases stayed unmatched. The CDR3 region is CASSAPGQGIGYTF. The CDR3, as DNA: TGTGCCAGCAGTGCCCCGGGACAGGGAATTGGCTACACCTTC.

V usage is TRBV9 and J usage is TRBJ2-1; TRBD2 might be the D (5 bases). CDR1 is SGDLS and CDR2 is YYNGEE in the germline V gene. The CDR3 is 17 residues long. Deletions cut 0 bases from V and 7 bases from J, with 20 bases between. As DNA, the CDR3 is TGTGCCAGCAGCGTAGCCCTTGCGGAGGCTGTGGGTAATGAGCAGTTCTTC. This translates into CASSVALAEAVGNEQFF.

Details on this clone: Distinct nucleotide sequences in the sample also encode this CDR3. J is TRBJ2-7 and V is TRBV5-1, with a possible D match to TRBD1 (6 bases). CDR1 and CDR2 from the germline V gene are SGHRS and YFSETQ. The V gene lost 4 bases and the J gene lost 3 bases, with 14 bases spanning the gap. The CDR3 extends over 14 amino acids. For the CDR3, the DNA is TGCGCCAGCAGCCTCGTCGGGACACTCTACGAGCAGTACTTC. This encodes CASSLVGTLYEQYF.